The 14 T cell receptor beta chains reported below all come from one sample, sequenced in a study of blood T cell repertoires in COVID-19. Measured with immunoSEQ multiplex PCR; TCRdb has only the in-frame clones, and not every one. This sample has about 670,000 clones, with 80% to 90% found just once. The sample comprised peripheral blood. The receptor source for this set is a woman under 30 with acute or convalescent COVID-19.

The V and J genes are TRBV3-1 (or the pseudogene TRBV3-2) and TRBJ2-5; TRBD2 aligns across 8 bases. The CDR3 is 15 residues long. Germline V gene sequence: CDR1 LGHDT, CDR2 YNNKEL (reference sequence). Trimming at V came to 0 bases and at J to 5 bases, leaving 5 bases not matched to a gene. In DNA, the CDR3 is TGTGCCAGCAGCCAAGATCGGGCTAGCGGGGAGACCCAGTACTTC. This gives the protein CASSQDRASGETQYF.

This clone was detected once. This sequence joins TRBV7-2 and TRBJ1-2, with D possibly being TRBD1 (6 bases). Germline V CDR1 and CDR2: SGHTA, FQGNSA. V was clipped by 5 bases and J by 4 bases, with 14 bases between them. The CDR3 has 14 amino acids. CDR3 region: CASSPDRIGYGYTF. In nucleotides, the CDR3 is TGTGCCAGCAGCCCAGACAGGATTGGCTATGGCTACACCTTC.

Concerning this clone itself: Other DNA sequences in this sample translate to the same CDR3. The genes are TRBV6-5 and TRBJ2-7; tentative D call: TRBD1 (6 bases). The CDR3 spans 12 residues. V gave up 8 bases and J gave up 4 bases, with 12 bases separating them. The germline V gene encodes CDR1 MNHEY and CDR2 SVGAGI. CDR3 in amino acids: CASVGQTYEQYF. The CDR3 region has the DNA TGTGCCAGCGTCGGACAGACTTACGAGCAGTACTTC.

This chain connects TRBV3-1 (or the pseudogene TRBV3-2) to TRBJ2-2; D may be TRBD1 (5 bases). The CDR3 contains 17 residues. Deletions cut 1 base from V and 4 bases from J, with 16 bases between. Germline CDR1 is LGHDT and CDR2 is YNNKEL (reference sequence). The CDR3 region has the DNA TGTGCCAGCAGCCAAGTGGCAAGGGGTTTCCTCACCGGGGAGCTGTTTTTT. It codes for CASSQVARGFLTGELFF.

This clone was seen a few times. The V call is TRBV30, the J call TRBJ1-2; D unclear. Trimming removed 0 bases at V and 4 bases at J, with 12 bases between. This CDR3 has 14 amino acids. Germline V gene lookup returns CDR1 GTSNPN and CDR2 SVGIG (reference sequence). CDR3 in DNA: TGTGCCTGGAGTGTACGACTGTTTAGCTATGGCTACACCTTC. Its protein is CAWSVRLFSYGYTF.

The chain uses TRBV7-2 and TRBJ1-2, with no clear D. Germline-derived CDR1 and CDR2 are SGHTA and FQGNSA. Trimming cost V 1 base and J 0 bases, with 12 bases left between them. The CDR3 sequence is 16 residues long. The chain's CDR3 is CASSLVGGNPNYGYTF. The CDR3 DNA follows: TGTGCCAGCAGCTTAGTCGGAGGAAATCCTAACTATGGCTACACCTTC.

The CDR3 loop reads CASIKHRVYSNQPQHF. The CDR3 DNA follows: TGTGCCAGCATTAAACACAGGGTATATAGCAATCAGCCCCAGCATTTT. V gene TRBV7-9 combines with J gene TRBJ1-5; a weak D match, TRBD1 (6 bases). V was shortened by 7 bases and J by 0 bases, with 16 bases between the two germline ends. The CDR3 consists of 16 residues. CDR1 is SEHNR and CDR2 is FQNEAQ in the germline V gene (reference sequence).

The chain combines TRBV6-2 or TRBV6-3 with TRBJ1-5, with TRBD1 identical over 7 bases. The CDR3 is 16 amino acids. CDR1 is MNHEY, CDR2 SVGEGT, per germline. Trimming removed 2 bases from V and 4 bases from J; junction bases left unmatched: 8. CDR3 nucleotides: TGTGCCAGCAGTTACCCGGGGACAGTGGGGAATCAGCCCCAGCATTTT. Protein sequence: CASSYPGTVGNQPQHF.

The rearrangement joins TRBV25-1 to TRBJ2-1, with 10 nucleotides matching TRBD1. Germline loops: CDR1 MGHDK, CDR2 SYGVNS. The CDR3 sequence is 16 residues long. J lost 2 bases, V lost 2 bases, and 3 bases had no gene match. Here the CDR3 DNA reads TGTGCCAGCAGTGAAGCCGGGACAGGGGCCTACAATGAGCAGTTCTTC. It yields the protein CASSEAGTGAYNEQFF. The variable domain in full, with the rest retrieved from reference TRBV25-1 and TRBJ2-1, is EADIYQTPRYLVIGTGKKITLECSQTMGHDKMYWYQQDPGMELHLIHYSYGVNSTEKGDLSSESTVSRIRTEHFPLTLESARPSHTSQYLCASSEAGTGAYNEQFFGPGTRLTVL.

The chain recombines TRBV6-5 with TRBJ2-1, with unresolved D. The CDR3 totals 15 residues. The V end was cut by 8 bases, the J end by 1 base, with 15 bases between. Germline assignment: CDR1 MNHEY and CDR2 SVGAGI. DNA for the CDR3: TGTGCCAGCGCTCTCCTAAGAAGTTCCTACAATGAGCAGTTCTTC. This sequence encodes CASALLRSSYNEQFF.

In this sample, this clone turned up once. At one boundary the junction diverges from the germline segment, which might be a read error. V and J are TRBV5-4 and TRBJ1-2; no clear D. CDR3 length equals 14 residues. Germline CDR1 and CDR2: SGHNT and YYREEE (reference sequence). The DNA of the CDR3 is TGTGCCAGCAGCGCAGAATCAACTAATTATGGCTACACCTTC. Its translation is CASSAESTNYGYTF.

V gene TRBV6-1 combines with J gene TRBJ2-1, with 11 bases identical to TRBD2. Germline V CDR1 and CDR2: MNHNS, SASEGT. The CDR3 runs to 19 residues. With 3 bases clipped from V and 5 bases from J, the junction kept 15 bases outside the gene matches. The CDR3 here is CASSDRLAGRGGWHNEQFF. CDR3 bases: TGTGCCAGCAGTGATCGACTAGCGGGGAGAGGGGGATGGCACAATGAGCAGTTCTTC.

The chain has TRBV5-5 and TRBJ2-3; TRBD2 matches 16 bases. Germline values: CDR1 SGHKS, CDR2 YYEKEE (reference sequence). Trimming at V came to 3 bases and at J to 6 bases, leaving 10 bases not matched to a gene. The CDR3 sequence is 18 residues long. CDR3 in DNA: TGTGCCAGCAGCTCCCTGGGGACTAGCGGGGGGGCCCGGGATACGCAGTATTTT. Its translation: CASSSLGTSGGARDTQYF. Full variable domain (missing parts from reference TRBV5-5 and TRBJ2-3): DAGVTQSPTHLIKTRGQQVTLRCSPISGHKSVSWYQQVLGQGPQFIFQYYEKEERGRGNFPDRFSARQFPNYSSELNVNALLLGDSALYLCASSSLGTSGGARDTQYFGPGTRLTVL.

The chain carries TRBV5-8 and TRBJ1-5; D gene ambiguous. V dropped 5 bases and J dropped 5 bases, with 5 bases sitting between them. The CDR3 length is 11 residues. CDR1 and CDR2 (germline): SGHTS, YDEGEE. This chain's CDR3 is CASSYDQPQHF. The CDR3 coding sequence is TGTGCCAGCAGTTATGATCAGCCCCAGCATTTT.